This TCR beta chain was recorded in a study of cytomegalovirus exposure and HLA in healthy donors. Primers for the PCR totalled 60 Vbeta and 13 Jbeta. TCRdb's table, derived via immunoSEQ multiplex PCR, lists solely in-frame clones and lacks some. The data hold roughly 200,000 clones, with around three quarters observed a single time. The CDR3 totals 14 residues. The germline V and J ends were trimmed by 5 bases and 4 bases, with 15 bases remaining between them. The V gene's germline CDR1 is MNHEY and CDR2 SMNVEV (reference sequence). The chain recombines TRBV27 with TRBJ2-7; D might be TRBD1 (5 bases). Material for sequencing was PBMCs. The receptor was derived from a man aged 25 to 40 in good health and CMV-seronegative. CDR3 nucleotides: TGTGCCAGCAGTCAAGGGGTAGTCCGATACGAGCAGTACTTC. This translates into CASSQGVVRYEQYF.